The 32 T cell receptor beta chains below come from one sample, sequenced in a study of shared clonotypes between healthy human individuals. Naive-designated CD8 cells lacked CD45RO, were positively enriched for CCR7, and omitted terminally differentiated effector memory CD45RA+ cells. This table comes from immunoSEQ multiplex PCR, and its TCRdb copy is limited to in-frame clones, with some not included. Altogether about 2,200,000 clones are present, more than 85% being singletons, with the ten largest covering 1.5% to 2%. Material for sequencing was naive CD8+ T cells from PBMCs. The source of these receptors is a man aged 18 to 29 in good health. Some clones in this sample may be carry-over from other donors' samples.

The CDR3 nucleotides are TGTGCCAGCAGTCCCCGCGGCGGGGCAGCTTTCTTT. Translating it yields CASSPRGGAAFF. J is TRBJ1-1 and V is TRBV6-5, with D tentatively TRBD1 (5 bases). Germline CDR1 and CDR2: MNHEY and SVGAGI. This CDR3 has 12 amino acids. V lost 5 bases to trimming and J lost 10 bases, with 14 bases between them.

The chain uses TRBV2 and TRBJ2-2; D may be TRBD1 (6 bases). Germline assignment: CDR1 SNHLY and CDR2 FYNNEI. V gave up 7 bases and J gave up 2 bases, with 26 bases separating them. The CDR3 extends over 19 amino acids. CDR3 in amino acids: CASKGDREPSPPNTGELFF. CDR3 sequence (DNA): TGTGCCAGCAAGGGGGATCGGGAACCTTCACCACCTAACACCGGGGAGCTGTTTTTT.

This sequence joins TRBV19 and TRBJ2-2, with TRBD1 identical over 7 bases. Germline loops: CDR1 LNHDA, CDR2 SQIVND (reference sequence). The V gene end was trimmed by 6 bases and the J gene end by 9 bases; junction bases not matched to a gene: 7. The CDR3 has 13 amino acids. The CDR3 bases are TGTGCCAGTAGAGGTCACAGGGGTCGGGAGCTGTTTTTT. Translated: CASRGHRGRELFF.

The rearrangement links TRBV11-2 to TRBJ1-2; D remains ambiguous. Germline V CDR1 and CDR2: SGHAT, FQNNGV. The CDR3 is 16 residues long. V lost 4 bases, J lost 0 bases, and 15 bases lay in between. This CDR3 is CASSSPGEYPNYGYTF. CDR3 bases: TGTGCCAGCAGCTCCCCCGGGGAGTACCCTAACTATGGCTACACCTTC.

The chain is built from TRBV19 and TRBJ2-7, with a tentative D call TRBD1 (7 bases). The CDR3 runs 14 residues. V lost 5 bases and J lost 7, with 18 bases in between. From germline, CDR1 is LNHDA and CDR2 SQIVND (reference sequence). The CDR3 reads CASSEGGQTQEQYF. CDR3 sequence (DNA): TGTGCCAGTAGTGAGGGGGGACAGACGCAAGAGCAGTACTTC.

The V and J genes are TRBV29-1 and TRBJ2-1; no definite D call. This CDR3 is 15 amino acids long. Germline values: CDR1 SQVTM, CDR2 ANQGSEA. The germline V and J ends were trimmed by 1 base and 0 bases, with 10 bases remaining between them. CDR3 region: CSVEGLGASYNEQFF. For the CDR3, the DNA is TGCAGCGTTGAAGGTTTAGGAGCCTCCTACAATGAGCAGTTCTTC.

The CDR3: CASRGTRSGSNQPQHF. The CDR3 nucleotides read TGTGCCAGCCGGGGAACGAGGTCGGGTAGCAATCAGCCCCAGCATTTT. The chain has TRBV27 and TRBJ1-5; D remains ambiguous. Per germline, CDR1 MNHEY and CDR2 SMNVEV (reference sequence). With 8 bases removed from V and 0 bases from J, the gap between germline ends came to 17 bases. The CDR3 sequence is 16 residues long.

This clone was found once. V and J are TRBV20-1 and TRBJ2-7; D gene unclear. There are 11 residues in the CDR3. Trimming removed 2 bases from V and 6 bases from J, with 8 bases in between. The germline V gene encodes CDR1 DFQATT and CDR2 SNEGSKA (reference sequence). The CDR3 bases are TGCAGTGCTAGAACTTACGCCGAGCAGTACTTC. It yields the protein CSARTYAEQYF.

The gene calls are TRBV4-1 and TRBJ2-3; D is perhaps TRBD1 (6 bases). CDR3 size: 16 residues. Germline CDR1 reads MGHRA; CDR2 reads YSYEKL. V dropped 2 bases and J dropped 0 bases, with 12 bases sitting between them. CDR3 loop: CASSQPGHSSTDTQYF. CDR3 sequence (DNA): TGCGCCAGCAGCCAACCGGGACATTCTAGCACAGATACGCAGTATTTT.

The V call is TRBV19, the J call TRBJ2-1; D unresolved. Germline values: CDR1 LNHDA, CDR2 SQIVND (reference sequence). The CDR3 consists of 16 residues. The V gene lost 5 bases and the J gene lost 5 bases, with 19 bases spanning the gap. The CDR3 bases are TGTGCCAGTAGTCCTTTTACCAGCGTAGACAACAATGAGCAGTTCTTC. This translates into CASSPFTSVDNNEQFF.

This sequence joins TRBV18 and TRBJ2-3; no firm D call. The length of the CDR3 is 11 residues. The V gene's germline CDR1 is KGHSH and CDR2 LQKENI. Deletions cut 8 bases from V and 3 bases from J, with 6 bases between. The CDR3 sequence: CASPSTDTQYF. For the CDR3, the DNA is TGTGCCAGCCCCAGTACAGATACGCAGTATTTT.

This clone turned up a few times. V usage is TRBV27 and J usage is TRBJ1-1, with D uncertain. Trimming took off 8 bases at V and 4 bases at J, with 14 bases between the two ends. Germline V CDR1 and CDR2: MNHEY, SMNVEV (reference sequence). This CDR3 has 13 residues. Written as DNA, the CDR3 is TGTGCCAGCGGGTTTGGACTGGGCACTGAAGCTTTCTTT. Translating gives CASGFGLGTEAFF.

The chain recombines TRBV15 with TRBJ2-1; the match to TRBD1 covers 8 bases. The CDR3 spans 16 residues. V shed 1 base, J shed 6 bases, and the junction held 8 bases outside the gene matches. The germline V gene encodes CDR1 LNHNV and CDR2 YYDKDF (reference sequence). CDR3 sequence reads: CATSRAHGTGLNEQFF. The CDR3 coding sequence is TGTGCCACCAGCAGAGCCCACGGGACAGGTCTCAATGAGCAGTTCTTC. Full variable domain (outside the CDR3, taken from reference TRBV15 and TRBJ2-1): DAMVIQNPRYQVTQFGKPVTLSCSQTLNHNVMYWYQQKSSQAPKLLFHYYDKDFNNEADTPDNFQSRRPNTSFCFLDIRSPGLGDTAMYLCATSRAHGTGLNEQFFGPGTRLTVL.

This rearrangement joins TRBV7-9 to TRBJ2-1, with D perhaps TRBD2 (5 bases). Per germline, CDR1 SEHNR and CDR2 FQNEAQ (reference sequence). This CDR3 is 18 amino acids long. V lost 2 bases and J 4 bases, leaving 21 bases between the germline ends. The CDR3 spells CASSLTGSTKGRYNEQFF. In DNA form, the CDR3 reads TGTGCCAGCAGCTTAACGGGATCGACGAAGGGCAGATACAATGAGCAGTTCTTC.

This rearrangement joins TRBV27 to TRBJ1-5; perhaps TRBD1 as D (5 bases). Germline V lookup: CDR1 MNHEY, CDR2 SMNVEV (reference sequence). The V end lost 3 bases, the J end lost 6 bases, and 18 bases lay between the germline ends. This CDR3 contains 16 residues. CDR3 DNA: TGTGCCAGCAGTTTGGTACTTGCCCAGGGTACTCAGCCCCAGCATTTT. This sequence encodes CASSLVLAQGTQPQHF.

This rearrangement joins TRBV13 to TRBJ2-5; D is possibly TRBD1 or TRBD2 (5 bases each). V was cut by 5 bases and J by 9 bases, with 13 bases left in between. The CDR3 is 12 amino acids. From germline, CDR1 is PRHDT and CDR2 FYEKMQ (reference sequence). CDR3 coding DNA: TGTGCCAGCAGCACCGGGACGGCGGCCCAGTACTTC. Encoded protein: CASSTGTAAQYF. The full variable domain, in which reference TRBV13 and TRBJ2-5 provide the parts outside the CDR3, is AAGVIQSPRHLIKEKRETATLKCYPIPRHDTVYWYQQGPGQDPQFLISFYEKMQSDKGSIPDRFSAQQFSDYHSELNMSSLELGDSALYFCASSTGTAAQYFGPGTRLLVL.

J is TRBJ2-5 and V is TRBV7-6, with a tentative D call TRBD1 (6 bases). This CDR3 contains 17 residues. Trimming removed 2 bases at V and 3 bases at J, with 19 bases between. CDR1 and CDR2 (germline): SGHVS, FNYEAQ. CDR3 in amino acids: CASSLTDSQGFKETQYF. CDR3 DNA sequence: TGTGCCAGCAGCTTAACGGATTCGCAGGGGTTCAAAGAGACCCAGTACTTC. Complete variable domain (other parts from reference TRBV7-6 and TRBJ2-5): GAGVSQSPRYKVTKRGQDVALRCDPISGHVSLYWYRQALGQGPEFLTYFNYEAQQDKSGLPNDRFSAERPEGSISTLTIQRTEQRDSAMYRCASSLTDSQGFKETQYFGPGTRLLVL.

In this sample, this clone turned up once. The chain joins TRBV28 to TRBJ2-5, with TRBD1 as a possible D gene (6 bases). The V end was cut by 4 bases, the J end by 5 bases, with 14 bases between. The CDR3 is 14 amino acids. Germline V lookup: CDR1 MDHEN, CDR2 SYDVKM. CDR3 sequence reads: CASSSQGTGETQYF. The CDR3 coding sequence is TGTGCCAGCAGTTCTCAGGGGACGGGCGAGACCCAGTACTTC.

The chain recombines TRBV5-8 with TRBJ1-5, with TRBD1 identical over 7 bases. J was trimmed by 6 bases and V by 0 bases; bases with no gene match: 12. This CDR3 region has 17 residues. Germline V gene data show CDR1 as SGHTS and CDR2 as YDEGEE. The DNA of the CDR3 is TGTGCCAGCAGCTTGGGCCGGACATCCTCAGGGGGTCAGCCCCAGCATTTT. Translation gives CASSLGRTSSGGQPQHF.

This chain uses TRBV28 with TRBJ1-2, with no clear D. V dropped 3 bases and J dropped 2 bases, with 7 bases sitting between them. There are 13 residues in the CDR3. Germline CDR1 MDHEN, CDR2 SYDVKM. This CDR3 reads CASSFLKNYGYTF. CDR3 nucleotides: TGTGCCAGCAGTTTTTTGAAGAACTATGGCTACACCTTC.

The V and J genes are TRBV13 and TRBJ2-7; the D is unclear. This CDR3 is built from 13 residues. Germline V gives CDR1 PRHDT, CDR2 FYEKMQ (reference sequence). The ends were cut back, 1 base at V and 6 bases at J, with 10 bases in the middle. CDR3 coding DNA: TGTGCCAGCAGCTTAGTTGAGTCTGGCGAGCAGTACTTC. Translating it yields CASSLVESGEQYF.

V and J are TRBV18 and TRBJ2-4, with D perhaps matching TRBD1 or TRBD2 (5 bases each). V lost 3 bases and J 3 bases, leaving 18 bases between the germline ends. The CDR3 extends over 17 amino acids. Germline CDR1 and CDR2: KGHSH and LQKENI. CDR3 sequence: CASSPSGTLVDKNIQYF. CDR3 DNA: TGTGCCAGCTCACCTTCGGGGACGCTGGTGGACAAAAACATTCAGTACTTC.

The V gene is TRBV7-6, the J gene TRBJ2-1; D unclear. The CDR3 contains 12 residues. The V and J ends lost 2 bases and 9 bases respectively, with 8 bases between them. Germline-derived CDR1 and CDR2 are SGHVS and FNYEAQ. The CDR3 nucleotides read TGTGCCAGCAGCTTAATAGCTAGTGAGCAGTTCTTC. Protein: CASSLIASEQFF.

The chain combines TRBV15 with TRBJ1-5, with a weak D call TRBD1 (6 bases). Germline CDR1 is LNHNV and CDR2 is YYDKDF (reference sequence). The ends were cut back, 5 bases at V and 2 bases at J, with 13 bases in the middle. The CDR3 length is 15 residues. The DNA of the CDR3 is TGTGCCACCAGCGCCAGCAGGGGACGCAATCAGCCCCAGCATTTT. Its translation: CATSASRGRNQPQHF. The full variable domain, in which reference TRBV15 and TRBJ1-5 provide the parts outside the CDR3, is DAMVIQNPRYQVTQFGKPVTLSCSQTLNHNVMYWYQQKSSQAPKLLFHYYDKDFNNEADTPDNFQSRRPNTSFCFLDIRSPGLGDTAMYLCATSASRGRNQPQHFGDGTRLSIL.

This clone showed up just once. CDR3 amino acids: CASSPPIGQGANNEQFF. In DNA, the CDR3 is TGCGCCAGCAGCCCTCCAATTGGGCAGGGGGCGAACAATGAGCAGTTCTTC. The gene calls are TRBV4-1 and TRBJ2-1, with 8 bases identical to TRBD1. V trimming: 4 bases; J trimming: 5 bases; junction bases outside the gene matches: 13. This CDR3 region has 17 residues. CDR1 MGHRA and CDR2 YSYEKL come from the germline V gene.

The chain couples TRBV11-2 to TRBJ1-1; 12 nucleotides align to TRBD1. V shed 4 bases and J 4 bases; nucleotides not matched to a gene: 10. The CDR3 totals 17 residues. Germline CDR1 and CDR2: SGHAT and FQNNGV. As DNA, the CDR3 is TGTGCCAGCAGCTCCCGGGACAGGGGGCAGTTGGGCACTGAAGCTTTCTTT. This translates into CASSSRDRGQLGTEAFF.

Turning to this clone: Other DNA sequences in this specimen translate into the identical CDR3. This chain uses TRBV9 with TRBJ1-1, with D possibly TRBD1 on 6 matching bases. Deletions cut 0 bases from V and 5 bases from J, with 11 bases between. The germline CDR1 and CDR2 sequences are SGDLS and YYNGEE. The CDR3 runs to 14 residues. CDR3 in amino acids: CASSVGGGTTEAFF. CDR3 nucleotides: TGTGCCAGCAGCGTAGGAGGGGGGACAACTGAAGCTTTCTTT.

This chain joins TRBV7-9 and TRBJ2-3, with D possibly matching TRBD2 (6 bases). The germline CDR1 and CDR2 sequences are SEHNR and FQNEAQ (reference sequence). The CDR3 spans 15 residues. The V and J ends lost 3 bases and 2 bases respectively, with 12 bases between them. The CDR3 loop reads CASSFAGSNTDTQYF. As DNA, the CDR3 is TGTGCCAGCAGCTTTGCGGGAAGTAACACAGATACGCAGTATTTT.

The chain joins TRBV5-6 to TRBJ1-1, with D possibly TRBD1 on 6 matching bases. The CDR3 sequence is 14 residues long. V shed 5 bases and J shed 1 base, with 12 bases lying between them. The germline V gene encodes CDR1 SGHDT and CDR2 YYEEEE. CDR3 nucleotide sequence: TGTGCCAGCAGAGATGGGACATCGAACACTGAAGCTTTCTTT. It is translated as CASRDGTSNTEAFF.

This clone was found once. The chain couples TRBV7-2 to TRBJ1-1; D gene uncertain. CDR3 length: 14 residues. Germline CDR1 reads SGHTA; CDR2 reads FQGNSA. V was trimmed by 0 bases and J by 4 bases, leaving 9 bases between them. The CDR3 loop reads CASSLARQRTEAFF. The CDR3 DNA reads as TGTGCCAGCAGCTTAGCTCGCCAACGCACTGAAGCTTTCTTT. The variable domain in full, with the rest retrieved from reference TRBV7-2 and TRBJ1-1, is GAGVSQSPSNKVTEKGKDVELRCDPISGHTALYWYRQSLGQGLEFLIYFQGNSAPDKSGLPSDRFSAERTGGSVSTLTIQRTQQEDSAVYLCASSLARQRTEAFFGQGTRLTVV.

For the CDR3, the DNA is TGTGCCAGCAGTGAACACGGGACACTCTATGGCTACACCTTC. Translating gives CASSEHGTLYGYTF. The chain uses TRBV6-1 and TRBJ1-2; D is perhaps TRBD1 (6 bases). This CDR3 spans 14 amino acids. Trimming took 2 bases from V and 4 from J, leaving 11 bases between them. The germline CDR1 and CDR2 sequences are MNHNS and SASEGT.

The J gene is TRBJ2-1, the V gene TRBV4-1; no clear D. The CDR3 loop spans 15 amino acids. Germline loops: CDR1 MGHRA, CDR2 YSYEKL. V was trimmed by 7 bases and J by 0 bases, leaving 13 bases between them. The CDR3 loop reads CASISSVSSYNEQFF. In nucleotides, the CDR3 is TGCGCCAGCATCTCAAGCGTCAGCTCCTACAATGAGCAGTTCTTC.